The TCR beta chain described here comes from a study of T cells expressing NK-cell markers. Study-wide context: CD3+CD56+NKG2C+, CD3+CD56+NKG2C- and CD3+CD56-NKG2C+ T cells, once sorted, supplied the TCR beta repertoires.

The CDR3 contains 19 residues. Germline V gene sequence: CDR1 SNHLY, CDR2 FYNNEI. In generating TCR beta cDNA, 5'RACE template switching with UMIs was used. TCRdb reprocessed the 5' RACE reads and stores each CDR3 protein as one record, lacking DNA. The table lists 500,000 or so distinct CDR3 sequences. A note on this clonotype: The antigen remains unidentified.

Study-wide findings and caveats: Four donors showed these clonotypes also leading the CD3+CD56-NKG2C+ fraction.

This chain uses TRBV2 with TRBJ1-1; TCRdb indicates TRBD1, and absent DNA this call remains unverified. The receptor was derived from a man aged 18 to 29 in good health. The specimen sequenced was blood T cells: a sorted CD56 or NKG2C T cell subset, CD4+ or CD8+ T cells, or bulk PBMC T cells (not recorded which). The CDR3: CASSPLSTGWRIVNTEAFF.